The next 24 T cell receptor beta chains were all read from a single sample in a study of spatial heterogeneity in lung cancer. Time point denoted: sample taken at primary tumor resection. TCRdb passed the 5' RACE reads through MiXCR, listing each CDR3 protein once. The sample lists approximately 92,000 distinct CDR3 sequences, around 12% occurring once. The sample was PBMCs, taken at surgery. These receptors originate from a male donor with early-stage non-small cell lung cancer.

The chain is built from TRBV2 and TRBJ1-1; D gene ambiguous. This CDR3 is built from 12 residues. Germline V gene lookup returns CDR1 SNHLY and CDR2 FYNNEI. The V and J ends lost 3 bases and 6 bases respectively, with 8 bases between them. The CDR3 nucleotides read TGTGCCAGCAGTGACACCTTGGCTGAAGCTTTCTTT. Translation: CASSDTLAEAFF.

About this clonotype itself: The junction departs from the called germline gene at one end, perhaps through a read error. The chain combines TRBV20-1 with TRBJ2-6, with a possible D match to TRBD1 (5 bases). This CDR3 spans 14 amino acids. Germline CDR1 DFQATT, CDR2 SNEGSKA (reference sequence). The CDR3, as DNA: TGCAGTGCTAGTCTGCTCTCTGGGGCCAACGTCCCGACTTTC. Residues: CSASLLSGANVPTF.

The rearrangement uses TRBV19 and TRBJ1-1; 7 bases fit TRBD1. The CDR3 consists of 12 residues. The J segment lost 1 base and the V segment lost 11 bases, leaving 4 bases of the junction unmatched. From germline, CDR1 is LNHDA and CDR2 SQIVND (reference sequence). CDR3 coding DNA: TGTGCCGCGGGACAGAGGAACACTGAAGCTTTCTTT. It is translated as CAAGQRNTEAFF.

The chain has TRBV20-1 and TRBJ1-1; perhaps TRBD1 as D (5 bases). This CDR3 region has 12 residues. Germline V gives CDR1 DFQATT, CDR2 SNEGSKA (reference sequence). Trimming left V 5 bases short and J 1 base short, with 8 bases between. CDR3 amino acids: CSAGQGNTEAFF. The CDR3 region has the DNA TGCAGTGCTGGTCAGGGGAACACTGAAGCTTTCTTT.

This clonotype was seen ten or more times. V and J are TRBV6-2 or TRBV6-3 and TRBJ2-2, with 9 bases lining up with TRBD2. Per the germline V gene, CDR1 is MNHEY and CDR2 is SVGEGT. CDR3 length equals 16 residues. Trimming removed 2 bases from V and 9 bases from J; junction bases left unmatched: 10. The CDR3 is CASSYPSGTGLRELFF. CDR3 nucleotide sequence: TGTGCCAGCAGTTACCCTAGCGGGACCGGGTTAAGGGAGCTGTTTTTT.

The rearrangement links TRBV10-3 to TRBJ1-4; 9 bases map to TRBD1. V trimming: 11 bases; J trimming: 3 bases; junction bases outside the gene matches: 4. Germline V gene data show CDR1 as ENHRY and CDR2 as SYGVKD. CDR3 length: 13 residues. The CDR3 sequence: CAARTGANEKLFF. The CDR3 DNA reads TGTGCCGCCCGGACAGGGGCTAATGAAAAACTGTTTTTT.

This clonotype was observed a few times. The chain is built from TRBV7-9 and TRBJ2-1, with 11 bases fitting TRBD1. Germline CDR1 is SEHNR and CDR2 is FQNEAQ (reference sequence). The CDR3 is 19 amino acids. V dropped 5 bases and J dropped 8; count of bases not matched to a gene: 20. The chain's CDR3 is CASSPSPKFSGQGAYEQFF. CDR3 DNA sequence: TGTGCCAGCAGCCCCTCGCCGAAGTTTTCTGGACAGGGGGCCTATGAGCAGTTCTTC.

This clonotype turned up a few times. The rearrangement links TRBV5-4 to TRBJ2-7; 9 nucleotides agree with TRBD1. Trimming at V came to 1 base and at J to 7 bases, leaving 3 bases not matched to a gene. The CDR3 spans 13 residues. Germline CDR1 SGHNT, CDR2 YYREEE (reference sequence). The CDR3 here is CASSLPTGGEQYF. The CDR3 DNA follows: TGTGCCAGCAGCTTGCCGACAGGGGGTGAGCAGTACTTC.

CDR3 in amino acids: CASSVQASNQPQHF. The CDR3 DNA reads TGTGCCAGCAGCGTCCAGGCGAGCAATCAGCCCCAGCATTTT. The rearrangement links TRBV9 to TRBJ1-5, with unresolved D. This CDR3 has 14 amino acids. Germline CDR1 reads SGDLS; CDR2 reads YYNGEE. With 2 bases removed from V and 1 base from J, the gap between germline ends came to 7 bases.

This clonotype was seen a few times. The chain recombines TRBV5-6 with TRBJ1-1, with TRBD1 identical over 7 bases. V shed 1 base, J shed 4 bases, and the junction held 7 bases outside the gene matches. The germline gives CDR1 SGHDT, CDR2 YYEEEE. The CDR3 length is 15 residues. The CDR3 DNA sequence: TGTGCCAGCAGCTTGTTTCAGGGGGAGGCCACTGAAGCTTTCTTT. It specifies CASSLFQGEATEAFF.

This chain links TRBV7-8 with TRBJ2-3; TRBD2 aligns across 8 bases. V was pared by 4 bases and J by 4 bases, with 7 bases of the junction left unmatched. CDR1 is SGHVS, CDR2 FQNEAQ, per germline. CDR3 length: 15 residues. For the CDR3, the DNA is TGTGCCAGCAGCTCCGCGGGGGGCTGGGCAGATACGCAGTATTTT. Protein: CASSSAGGWADTQYF.

In this sample, this clonotype turned up a few times. The chain couples TRBV5-1 to TRBJ2-7; D is possibly TRBD2 (5 bases). Germline-derived CDR1 and CDR2 are SGHRS and YFSETQ. The CDR3 sequence is 15 residues long. Trimming pared 0 bases from V and 1 base from J, leaving 11 bases between. This CDR3 is CASSLGGSASYEQYF. CDR3 sequence (DNA): TGCGCCAGCAGCTTGGGCGGTAGCGCATCCTACGAGCAGTACTTC.

This clonotype turned up a few times. The V call is TRBV12-3 or TRBV12-4, the J call TRBJ1-1; D not resolved. The length of the CDR3 is 12 residues. With 6 bases removed from V and 7 bases from J, the gap between germline ends came to 12 bases. CDR3 residues: CASSSLRGEAFF. The CDR3 nucleotides are TGTGCCAGCAGCTCCCTCCGGGGTGAAGCTTTCTTT.

This clonotype was seen at least ten times. V usage is TRBV28 and J usage is TRBJ1-1; possible D gene TRBD1, 5 bases. V shed 3 bases and J shed 0 bases, with 17 bases lying between them. The CDR3 contains 17 residues. Germline CDR1 and CDR2: MDHEN and SYDVKM. The CDR3 is CASSLGPTQKVNTEAFF. The CDR3 coding sequence is TGTGCCAGCAGTTTGGGACCCACACAGAAGGTGAACACTGAAGCTTTCTTT.

The genes are TRBV6-5 and TRBJ1-2, with D uncertain. The CDR3 runs to 15 residues. V was shortened by 6 bases and J by 7 bases, with 21 bases between the two germline ends. Germline V CDR1 and CDR2: MNHEY, SVGAGI. The CDR3 spells CASSQTFRVAAGYTF. The CDR3 region has the DNA TGTGCCAGCAGCCAGACATTTCGTGTGGCGGCTGGCTACACCTTC.

The chain combines TRBV4-3 with TRBJ1-2, with TRBD1 matching over 8 bases. Germline values: CDR1 LGHNA, CDR2 YSLEER. The V and J ends lost 3 bases and 1 base, in that order; junction bases with no gene match: 10. The CDR3 runs 17 residues. CDR3 bases: TGCGCCAGCAGCCAGGGGACAGGCGACTTGCTTAACTATGGCTACACCTTC. It codes for CASSQGTGDLLNYGYTF.

The table lists this clonotype with a few counts. The chain uses TRBV7-6 and TRBJ2-1; 9 bases map to TRBD1. J lost 3 bases, V lost 5 bases, and 8 bases had no gene match. The CDR3 sequence is 16 residues long. Germline-derived CDR1 and CDR2 are SGHVS and FNYEAQ. The CDR3 DNA reads as TGTGCCAGCAGCGGATCCGGGACAGGGTACTACAATGAGCAGTTCTTC. It yields the protein CASSGSGTGYYNEQFF.

This clonotype was seen a few times. CDR3 nucleotide sequence: TGTGCCAGCAGCAGGGACAGAGACACCGGGGAGCTGTTTTTT. This encodes CASSRDRDTGELFF. This rearrangement joins TRBV7-2 to TRBJ2-2, with 7 bases matching TRBD1. Germline V gene data show CDR1 as SGHTA and CDR2 as FQGNSA. The CDR3 is 14 amino acids. Trimming removed 5 bases from V and 3 bases from J; junction bases left unmatched: 3.

The V and J genes are TRBV9 and TRBJ1-5, with D possibly being TRBD1 (5 bases). Between the trimmed V and J ends, which lost 4 bases and 1 base, there was a span of 9 bases. The CDR3 contains 14 residues. Looked up from germline, CDR1 is SGDLS and CDR2 is YYNGEE. The CDR3 DNA reads as TGTGCCAGCAGCCCTAGGGGCAGCAATCAGCCCCAGCATTTT. Protein product: CASSPRGSNQPQHF.

V and J are TRBV12-3 or TRBV12-4 and TRBJ2-3; 13 positions agree with TRBD2. CDR3 length equals 16 residues. Losses at the gene ends were 5 bases for V and 6 bases for J; bases not matched to a gene: 8. The DNA for the CDR3 is TGTGCCAGCAGTAAGGGACTAGCGGGATCCGCTGATACGCAGTATTTT. This codes for CASSKGLAGSADTQYF.

The chain joins TRBV5-1 to TRBJ2-2; no clear D gene. Per the germline V gene, CDR1 is SGHRS and CDR2 is YFSETQ. This CDR3 is built from 15 residues. Trimming pared 6 bases from V and 0 bases from J, leaving 12 bases between. The CDR3 here is CASTRTAANTGELFF. CDR3 in DNA: TGCGCCAGCACCCGGACGGCTGCGAACACCGGGGAGCTGTTTTTT.

The rearrangement uses TRBV7-8 and TRBJ1-5, with D maybe TRBD1 (5 bases). The CDR3 spans 14 residues. The V gene's germline CDR1 is SGHVS and CDR2 FQNEAQ. V lost 5 bases, J lost 11 bases, and 19 bases lay in between. The DNA of the CDR3 is TGTGCCAGCAGCCCTTTCCCGGGGCTAGTGGCCCAGCATTTT. This gives the protein CASSPFPGLVAQHF. The full variable domain, rest sourced from reference TRBV7-8 and TRBJ1-5, is GAGVSQSPRYKVAKRGQDVALRCDPISGHVSLFWYQQALGQGPEFLTYFQNEAQLDKSGLPSDRFFAERPEGSVSTLKIQRTQQEDSAVYLCASSPFPGLVAQHFGDGTRLSIL.

V and J are TRBV20-1 and TRBJ2-3, with TRBD2 as a possible D gene (5 bases). V lost 0 bases and J lost 0, with 16 bases in between. This CDR3 spans 17 amino acids. In germline, CDR1 is DFQATT, CDR2 SNEGSKA (reference sequence). The DNA for the CDR3 is TGCAGTGCTAGAGAGTGGGGAGAATCGACAAGCACAGATACGCAGTATTTT. Protein: CSAREWGESTSTDTQYF.

The sample holds many counts of this clonotype. The V gene is TRBV4-1, the J gene TRBJ2-7; D is uncertain. The V end lost 0 bases, the J end lost 0 bases, and 12 bases lay between the germline ends. Germline V gene sequence: CDR1 MGHRA, CDR2 YSYEKL. The CDR3 is 16 amino acids. This CDR3 reads CASSQDINKSSYEQYF. The CDR3 coding sequence is TGCGCCAGCAGCCAAGATATCAACAAAAGCTCCTACGAGCAGTACTTC.